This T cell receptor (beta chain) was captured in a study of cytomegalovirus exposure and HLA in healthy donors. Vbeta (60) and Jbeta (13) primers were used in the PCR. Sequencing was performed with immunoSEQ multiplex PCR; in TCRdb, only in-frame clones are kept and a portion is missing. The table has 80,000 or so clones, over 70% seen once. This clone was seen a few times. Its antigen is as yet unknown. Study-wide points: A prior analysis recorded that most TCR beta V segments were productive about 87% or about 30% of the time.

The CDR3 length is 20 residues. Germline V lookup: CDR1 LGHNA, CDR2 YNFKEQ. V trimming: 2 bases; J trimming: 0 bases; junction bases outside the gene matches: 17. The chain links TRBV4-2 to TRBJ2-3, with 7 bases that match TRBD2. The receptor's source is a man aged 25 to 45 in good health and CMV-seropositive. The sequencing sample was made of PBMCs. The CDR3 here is CASSQWRPGLSSLSTDTQYF. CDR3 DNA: TGTGCCAGCAGCCAATGGAGACCGGGACTATCGAGCCTTAGCACAGATACGCAGTATTTT.